Following are 15 T cell receptor beta chains from one sample sequenced in a study of glioma-infiltrating T cells. The iRepertoire nested amplicon-rescue multiplex PCR amplified TCR alpha and beta CDR3s from RNA. TCRdb recomputed calls from the multiplex PCR reads with MiXCR, one row per CDR3 protein. Among roughly 100,000 distinct CDR3 sequences listed, about 30% were seen once. Sequenced input: glioma tissue, nonneoplastic brain tissue, or PBMCs (not recorded which). The receptor source for this set is a human donor with low-grade glioma or glioblastoma, undergoing nonglioma brain surgery, or in good health (not recorded which).

This clonotype was counted between two and nine times. J is TRBJ2-3 and V is TRBV5-1, with D perhaps TRBD2 (6 bases). The CDR3 spans 15 residues. Germline lookup yields CDR1 SGHRS and CDR2 YFSETQ. The V gene lost 3 bases and the J gene lost 8 bases, with 19 bases spanning the gap. The CDR3 DNA sequence: TGCGCCAGCAGCTCCGGGGGTGACGCCGGGGTTACGCAGTATTTT. Translation gives CASSSGGDAGVTQYF.

Many counts were recorded for this clonotype. The genes are TRBV7-2 and TRBJ1-6; D possibly corresponds to TRBD1 (6 bases). V shed 11 bases and J shed 5 bases, with 13 bases lying between them. CDR1 and CDR2 from the germline V gene are SGHTA and FQGNSA. The CDR3 is made up of 13 amino acids. The DNA for the CDR3 is TGTGCCTCCCGGGGGGGCCATAATTCACCCCTCCACTTT. Amino acid sequence: CASRGGHNSPLHF.

DNA for the CDR3: TGCGCCAGCAGCCAAGAGAGGGCTAGCGGGGGGGCGGTTTACAATGAGCAGTTCTTC. It specifies CASSQERASGGAVYNEQFF. J is TRBJ2-1 and V is TRBV4-3; TRBD2 matches at 12 bases. Germline loops: CDR1 LGHNA, CDR2 YSLEER. V lost 0 bases, J lost 4 bases, and 10 bases stayed unmatched. This CDR3 has 19 residues.

As concerns this clonotype: Given the absence of the conserved phenylalanine or tryptophan at the CDR3 end, a read error is likely. This sequence joins TRBV7-3 and TRBJ2-3, with 13 positions matching TRBD2. The V gene's germline CDR1 is SGHTA and CDR2 FQGTGA. The V and J ends lost 10 bases and 3 bases, in that order; junction bases with no gene match: 4. This CDR3 is built from 14 residues. Here the CDR3 DNA reads TGTGCCACGGGACTAGCGGGGAAAACAGATACGCAGTATTAT. This translates into CATGLAGKTDTQYY.

This clonotype showed up many times. The chain has TRBV15 and TRBJ1-4, with no clear D. Trimming stripped 0 bases from V and 8 bases from J, with 16 bases between. Germline V gene lookup returns CDR1 LNHNV and CDR2 YYDKDF (reference sequence). The CDR3 runs 16 residues. DNA of the CDR3: TGTGCCACCAGCAGAGATCTGTTGGATTTTGAGGAAAAACTGTTTTTT. As protein: CATSRDLLDFEEKLFF.

The chain links TRBV6-1 to TRBJ2-1; D perhaps matches TRBD2 (6 bases). This CDR3 has 15 residues. Germline V CDR1 and CDR2: MNHNS, SASEGT. V gave up 6 bases and J gave up 3 bases, with 15 bases separating them. The chain's CDR3 is CASSSTRPVYNEQFF. The DNA for the CDR3 is TGTGCCAGCAGCTCGACTAGACCTGTCTACAATGAGCAGTTCTTC.

Of note for this clonotype: A read error is possible here, since a much larger clone lies one base away. The rearrangement joins TRBV28 to TRBJ2-1; tentatively, D is TRBD1 or TRBD2 (6 bases each). This CDR3 spans 15 amino acids. Looked up from germline, CDR1 is MDHEN and CDR2 is SYDVKM. V lost 4 bases and J lost 7, with 17 bases in between. CDR3 protein: CASSCPGARRNEQFF. Here the CDR3 DNA reads TGTGCCAGCAGTTGCCCGGGGGCTCGGAGGAATGAGCAGTTCTTC.

A note on this clonotype: A much larger clone differs from this one at a single base, so this may be a read error. The V and J genes are TRBV6-5 and TRBJ2-1; TRBD2 aligns across 14 bases. The germline CDR1 and CDR2 sequences are MNHEY and SVGAGI. The CDR3 spans 17 residues. The CDR3 reads CASSPRTRGLAGGEQSF. The CDR3 DNA reads TGTGCCAGCAGCCCACGCACACGTGGACTAGCGGGGGGTGAGCAGTCCTTC.

This clonotype was seen more than once but under ten times. The gene calls are TRBV29-1 and TRBJ2-7; TRBD1 agrees at 8 bases. V lost 0 bases and J lost 6; bases outside the gene matches: 4. CDR3 length equals 13 residues. Per the germline V gene, CDR1 is SQVTM and CDR2 is ANQGSEA. The CDR3 DNA sequence: TGCAGCGTTGAAGAACGCGGACAGGGCGAGCAGTACTTC. This sequence encodes CSVEERGQGEQYF.

Comment on this clonotype: This may be a read error: a much more frequent sequence differs by one nucleotide. The chain uses TRBV20-1 and TRBJ2-3; no clear D. This CDR3 comprises 11 residues. The germline V and J ends were trimmed by 7 bases and 5 bases, with 10 bases remaining between them. Germline V CDR1 and CDR2: DFQATT, SNEGSKA (reference sequence). CDR3 loop: CSVVREDTQYF. The CDR3 nucleotides are TGCAGTGTGGTCCGAGAAGATACGCAGTATTTT.

Details on this clonotype: A much bigger clone sits one base away, suggesting this may be a read error. The chain links TRBV20-1 to TRBJ2-5, with TRBD1 as a possible D gene (5 bases). CDR1 is DFQATT and CDR2 is SNEGSKA in the germline V gene (reference sequence). V dropped 3 bases and J dropped 5 bases, with 13 bases sitting between them. The CDR3 sequence is 13 residues long. The CDR3 DNA reads as TGCAGTGCTAGTAGGTCAGGGATGGAGACCCAGTACTTC. The encoded protein is CSASRSGMETQYF.

For this clonotype: Being one base from a much bigger clone, this may be a read error. This chain connects TRBV28 to TRBJ1-1, with D possibly TRBD1 on 6 matching bases. The V end lost 5 bases, the J end lost 2 bases, and 15 bases lay between the germline ends. This CDR3 spans 15 amino acids. Germline V CDR1 and CDR2: MDHEN, SYDVKM. The CDR3 nucleotides read TGTGCCAGCAGTGCCGCCGGGACACTCAACACTGAAGCTTTCTTT. It encodes CASSAAGTLNTEAFF.

There are many counts of this clonotype. The V and J genes are TRBV6-6 and TRBJ2-5, with 8 bases fitting TRBD2. Germline loops: CDR1 MNHNY, CDR2 SVGAGI (reference sequence). The length of the CDR3 is 17 residues. The V and J ends lost 2 bases and 0 bases, in that order; junction bases with no gene match: 8. The CDR3 loop reads CASSYGTGGGYQETQYF. CDR3 bases: TGTGCCAGCAGTTACGGGACCGGGGGGGGGTACCAAGAGACCCAGTACTTC.

The table lists this clonotype with many counts. The DNA of the CDR3 is TGTGCCAGCAGTTTCACAGGGACAGTACGAGAAAAACTGTTTTTT. It codes for CASSFTGTVREKLFF. This chain links TRBV12-3 or TRBV12-4 with TRBJ1-4; 7 nucleotides align to TRBD1. The CDR3 runs to 15 residues. V lost 3 bases to trimming and J lost 8 bases; unmatched junction nucleotides: 9.

The rearrangement links TRBV15 to TRBJ2-4, with D maybe TRBD2 (6 bases). Germline CDR1 is LNHNV and CDR2 is YYDKDF (reference sequence). Deletions cut 3 bases from V and 0 bases from J, with 12 bases between. There are 16 residues in the CDR3. The CDR3 nucleotides read TGTGCCACCAGCAGCCACGGGGGACTAGCCAAAAACATTCAGTACTTC. This encodes CATSSHGGLAKNIQYF.